This is a list of T cell receptor beta chains from one sample in a study of OX40 agonist ivuxolimab in advanced cancers. Sequencing used immunoSEQ multiplex PCR; TCRdb keeps in-frame clones, though not all of them. The sample records around 18,000 clones, around 70% being singletons. The source was CD4+ or CD8+ T cells sorted from blood, collected in a trial of the OX40 agonist ivuxolimab. These receptors originate from an adult with an advanced solid tumor such as melanoma, head and neck, liver or kidney cancer. CDR3s include the opening cysteine and the closing phenylalanine or tryptophan.

TRBJ2-1 TRBV6-5 CASSRTSGGTDRQFF
TRBJ1-6 TRBV5-1 CASSLASRTGSPLHF
TRBJ2-5 TRBV11-2 CASSLEGTSASETQYF
TRBJ1-1 TRBV5-1 CASSLRRGAQRNTEAFF
TRBJ1-2 TRBV29-1 CSALGGVVGYGYTF
TRBJ2-3 TRBV11-1 CASSSTSGGLLLDTQYF
TRBJ1-5 TRBV5-3 CARSFRTGERNQPQHF
TRBJ2-1 TRBV4-3 CASSQGTVSYNEQFF
TRBJ1-2 TRBV6-5 CASSPNWHGYTF
TRBJ2-1 TRBV10-3 CAISESRAGGDNEQFF
TRBJ2-7 TRBV7-6 CASSLSGNTYEQYF
TRBJ1-2 TRBV11-2 CASSSRDRGPNYGYTF
TRBJ2-1 TRBV6-6 CASLGGGYNEQFF
TRBJ1-5 TRBV7-4 CASSPGTGGLLSNQPQHF
TRBJ2-3 TRBV7-9 CASSPADTQYF
TRBJ2-7 TRBV28 CASSLTGISYEQYF
TRBJ2-2 TRBV7-9 CASSPGTSGGTGELFF
TRBJ1-4 TRBV5-4 CASSLSGRGREKLFF
TRBJ2-7 TRBV28 CASSLIAGNEQYF
TRBJ2-3 TRBV11-3 CASSSGLAGDTDTQYF
TRBJ2-6 TRBV27 CASSFGYSGANVLTF
TRBJ2-3 TRBV7-9 CASNHEGPQYF
TRBJ2-7 TRBV5-4 CASSGTSGGPYEQYF
TRBJ2-7 TRBV28 CASSSPGQGDEQYF
TRBJ1-1 TRBV9 CASRGGVDTEAFF
TRBJ2-1 TRBV10-3 CAIPGRDNEQFF
TRBJ2-5 TRBV4-1 CASSRSTGVETQYF
TRBJ1-1 TRBV7-6 CASSLAAGGGGNTEAFF
TRBJ2-7 TRBV19 CASSIGDSYEQYF